The rows below give T cell receptor beta chains drawn from one sample of a study of circulating CD8 cells and anti-PD-1 response in melanoma. TCRdb analysed the reads with MiXCR anew, one entry per CDR3 protein. The table lists about 1,300 distinct CDR3 sequences, 8% to 13% of them singletons, with 14% in the top ten. The source was CD8+ T cells from PBMCs, collected at baseline or after one month of anti-PD-1 therapy (not recorded which). The receptor set was obtained from a human donor with melanoma. The CDR3 runs from the conserved cysteine through the conserved F or W. D genes are given only for firm matches. Only some rows state a clone size, as once, few, many or a class for expanded clones.

>medium-sized|TRBJ2-3|TRBV20-1|-
CSARGLADTQYF
TGCAGTGCTCGCGGGCTGGCAGATACGCAGTATTTT
>medium-sized|TRBJ1-1|TRBV9|-
CASSPWGGITEAFF
TGTGCCAGCAGCCCTTGGGGGGGTATCACTGAAGCTTTCTTT
>-|TRBJ2-7|TRBV7-6|-
CASSLDPAYEQYF
TGTGCCAGCAGCTTAGATCCAGCCTACGAGCAGTACTTC
>medium-sized|TRBJ2-2|TRBV6-2/TRBV6-3|TRBD2
CASSSAIAGQGRELFF
TGTGCCAGCAGTTCTGCAATAGCGGGGCAAGGGAGGGAGCTGTTTTTT
>medium-sized|TRBJ2-7|TRBV6-6|TRBD1
CASSYSNNFGRGQYEQYF
TGTGCCAGCAGTTACTCGAACAATTTCGGCAGGGGGCAATACGAGCAGTACTTC
>few|TRBJ2-2|TRBV12-2|-
CASRLAGNTGELFF
TGTGCAAGTCGCTTAGCTGGCAACACCGGGGAGCTGTTTTTT
>-|TRBJ2-3|TRBV19|-
CASSDTGTVWTDTQYF
TGTGCCAGTAGCGACACCGGGACCGTCTGGACAGATACGCAGTATTTT
>medium-sized|TRBJ2-3|TRBV24-1|-
CATSDSGADTQYF
TGTGCCACCAGTGATTCCGGGGCAGATACGCAGTATTTT
>medium-sized|TRBJ1-1|TRBV2|-
CASGGTEAFF
TGTGCCAGCGGTGGCACTGAAGCTTTCTTT
>medium-sized|TRBJ2-3|TRBV23-1|-
CASRGLFKALKDNTQYF
TGCGCCAGCAGGGGGTTGTTCAAGGCGCTTAAGGATAATACGCAGTATTTT
>large|TRBJ1-6|TRBV19|-
CASRVNSPLHF
TGTGCCAGCCGGGTTAATTCACCCCTCCACTTT
>medium-sized|TRBJ2-7|TRBV4-2|TRBD1
CASSQRDREYEQYF
TGTGCCAGCAGCCAAAGAGACAGGGAATACGAGCAGTACTTC
>medium-sized|TRBJ2-3|TRBV12-3/TRBV12-4|-
CASSPSSTDTQYF
TGTGCCAGCAGTCCCTCTAGCACAGATACGCAGTATTTT
>medium-sized|TRBJ2-7|TRBV2|TRBD1
CASRGQGFEQYF
TGTGCCAGCAGGGGACAGGGTTTCGAGCAGTACTTC
>large|TRBJ2-7|TRBV5-4|-
CASSSRGTYEQYF
TGTGCCAGCAGCTCAAGAGGGACCTACGAGCAGTACTTC
>large|TRBJ1-2|TRBV25-1|-
CASSESYGYTF
TGTGCCAGCAGTGAATCCTATGGCTACACCTTC
>-|TRBJ2-7|TRBV7-2|TRBD2
CASSFTSGAYEQYF
TGTGCCAGCAGCTTCACCAGCGGGGCCTACGAGCAGTACTTC
>medium-sized|TRBJ1-1|TRBV19|-
CATRPGGTEAFF
TGTGCCACCCGACCGGGAGGCACTGAAGCTTTCTTT
>-|TRBJ2-1|TRBV27|TRBD2
CASSYGSGMMNEQFF
TGTGCCAGCAGTTATGGTAGCGGGATGATGAATGAGCAGTTCTTC
>large|TRBJ2-1|TRBV24-1|-
CATSDGRVEQFF
TGTGCCACCAGTGATGGCAGGGTTGAGCAGTTCTTC
>large|TRBJ2-5|TRBV7-3|-
CASSEGGNQETQYF
TGTGCCAGCTCGGAGGGGGGCAACCAAGAGACCCAGTACTTC
>medium-sized|TRBJ2-7|TRBV6-2/TRBV6-3|-
CASSYFADEQYF
TGTGCCAGCAGTTACTTCGCGGACGAGCAGTACTTC
>large|TRBJ2-3|TRBV27|-
CASSASGGTDTQYF
TGTGCCAGCAGTGCGTCAGGGGGCACAGATACGCAGTATTTT
>medium-sized|TRBJ2-2|TRBV12-3/TRBV12-4|-
CASSHPGRNTGELFF
TGTGCCAGCAGTCACCCCGGACGGAACACCGGGGAGCTGTTTTTT
>medium-sized|TRBJ2-3|TRBV27|-
CASSLSGGPNTQYF
TGTGCCAGCAGTTTATCCGGGGGGCCCAATACGCAGTATTTT
>large|TRBJ1-3|TRBV12-3/TRBV12-4|-
CAMPPSEGLGNTIYF
TGTGCCATGCCCCCTTCGGAGGGACTTGGAAACACCATATATTTT
>medium-sized|TRBJ2-2|TRBV9|-
CASSLATGELFF
TGTGCCAGCAGCCTAGCCACCGGGGAGCTGTTTTTT
>-|TRBJ1-5|TRBV2|TRBD1
CARGQTSNQPQHF
TGTGCCAGGGGACAGACAAGCAATCAGCCCCAGCATTTT
>large|TRBJ2-5|TRBV19|-
CASSIQAQETQYF
TGTGCCAGTAGTATCCAGGCCCAAGAGACCCAGTACTTC
>medium-sized|TRBJ2-1|TRBV4-1|-
CASSQGQTGYNEQFF
TGCGCCAGCAGCCAAGGTCAAACAGGGTACAATGAGCAGTTCTTC
>medium-sized|TRBJ2-3|TRBV19|-
CASSIQGESTDTQYF
TGTGCCAGTAGTATACAGGGTGAGAGCACAGATACGCAGTATTTT
>large|TRBJ2-3|TRBV5-4|-
CASSHSGTDTQYF
TGTGCCAGCAGCCACTCCGGGACAGATACGCAGTATTTT
>few|TRBJ2-5|TRBV2|-
CASTSLTEQETQYF
TGTGCCAGCACTTCTTTGACAGAACAAGAGACCCAGTACTTC
>medium-sized|TRBJ2-1|TRBV7-8|TRBD2
CASRAGDQNYNEQFF
TGTGCCAGCAGGGCGGGGGACCAAAACTACAATGAGCAGTTCTTC
>medium-sized|TRBJ2-1|TRBV9|TRBD2
CASSPREGTFNEQFF
TGTGCCAGCAGCCCGCGGGAGGGGACTTTCAATGAGCAGTTCTTC
>medium-sized|TRBJ2-3|TRBV7-3|TRBD2
CASSQLGTSGTDTQYF
TGTGCCAGCAGTCAACTCGGGACTAGCGGCACAGATACGCAGTATTTT
>medium-sized|TRBJ2-2|TRBV12-3/TRBV12-4|TRBD2
CASRSGTRTGELFF
TGTGCCAGCAGATCCGGGACTAGAACCGGGGAGCTGTTTTTT
>medium-sized|TRBJ2-5|TRBV2|-
CASNLEETQYF
TGTGCCAGCAACCTAGAGGAGACCCAGTACTTC
>medium-sized|TRBJ2-3|TRBV13|TRBD2
CASSKRTSGGGDTQYF
TGTGCCAGCAGCAAGAGGACTAGCGGGGGTGGAGATACGCAGTATTTT
>few|TRBJ2-2|TRBV29-1|-
CSGYRGIGELFF
TGCAGCGGGTACAGAGGGATCGGGGAGCTGTTTTTT